This T cell receptor beta chain was recovered during a study of graft-versus-host responses after intestinal transplantation. Trimming left V 5 bases short and J 0 bases short, with 7 bases between. Germline loops: CDR1 PRHDT, CDR2 FYEKMQ (reference sequence). The CDR3 spans 13 residues. TCRdb's copy holds only in-frame clones and misses some; the assay was immunoSEQ multiplex PCR. The sample records more than 90,000 clones, approximately 92% being singletons. This clone was counted only a few times. Its antigen remains unknown. The TCR comes from a human donor who received an intestinal transplant. The sample here was unstimulated CD8+ T cells sorted from spleen or lymph node cells, taken before intestinal transplant. V usage is TRBV13 and J usage is TRBJ1-1; no clear D gene. In DNA form, the CDR3 reads TGTGCCAGCAGCGGGCACGTGAACACTGAAGCTTTCTTT. It yields the protein CASSGHVNTEAFF.